This TCR beta chain was sequenced for a study of cytomegalovirus exposure and HLA in healthy donors. General study results and limits: About 87% or about 30% of the time was how often most TCR beta V segments were productive, according to an earlier analysis.

About this clone: Antigen: not known.

The CDR3 has 15 residues. Germline CDR1 and CDR2: LNHNV and YYDKDF (reference sequence). The germline V and J ends were trimmed by 0 bases and 5 bases, with 13 bases remaining between them. PCR primers comprised 60 Vbeta and 13 Jbeta primers. Using immunoSEQ multiplex PCR, the repertoire was profiled, and TCRdb retains in-frame clones only, with some absent. The sample has approximately 120,000 clones; approximately 70% are singletons. This sequence joins TRBV15 and TRBJ2-5; maybe TRBD1 (5 bases). The source of this sequence is a man aged 60 to 69 in good health and CMV-seropositive. The sample comprised PBMCs. The CDR3 is CATSRDLRDVETQYF. CDR3 DNA: TGTGCCACCAGCAGAGATCTCAGGGATGTGGAGACCCAGTACTTC. The full variable domain, its missing parts supplied by reference TRBV15 and TRBJ2-5, is DAMVIQNPRYQVTQFGKPVTLSCSQTLNHNVMYWYQQKSSQAPKLLFHYYDKDFNNEADTPDNFQSRRPNTSFCFLDIRSPGLGDTAMYLCATSRDLRDVETQYFGPGTRLLVL.